These 19 T cell receptor beta chains were all obtained from the same sample, sequenced in a study of HIV-infected patients and healthy controls. cDNA was made from approximately 0.55 ug RNA using alpha and beta constant primers. Separate chain-specific third strand synthesis with multiplexing indices produced the alpha and beta libraries. Via MiXCR, TCRdb re-called the 5' RACE reads, giving one row per CDR3 protein. The table records approximately 16,000 distinct CDR3 sequences, around 9.2% of them present only once. No cell fractionation was done, so the repertoire covers all unsorted peripheral blood T cells. Material for sequencing was blood. These receptors originate from an adult in good health.

This clonotype appeared many times. The chain uses TRBV6-5 and TRBJ1-2; D ambiguous. Trimming took off 2 bases at V and 4 bases at J, with 8 bases between the two ends. The germline CDR1 and CDR2 sequences are MNHEY and SVGAGI. This CDR3 spans 13 amino acids. The DNA for the CDR3 is TGTGCCAGCAGTTACAAAACAGCCTATGGCTACACCTTC. Protein product: CASSYKTAYGYTF.

This clonotype was observed many times. This rearrangement joins TRBV18 to TRBJ2-7; D gene unclear. In germline, CDR1 is KGHSH, CDR2 LQKENI. Trimming removed 6 bases from V and 0 bases from J, with 6 bases in between. The CDR3 sequence is 12 residues long. CDR3 bases: TGTGCCAGCTCCCCTGGCTCCTACGAGCAGTACGTC. Protein: CASSPGSYEQYV.

This clonotype was seen ten or more times. The chain links TRBV29-1 to TRBJ2-1; 9 bases are a match to TRBD2. Germline V lookup: CDR1 SQVTM, CDR2 ANQGSEA. Trimming cost V 4 bases and J 7 bases; bases outside gene matches: 8. The CDR3 runs to 14 residues. CDR3 in amino acids: CSVGEVAGENEQFF. The CDR3 coding sequence is TGCAGCGTTGGGGAAGTAGCGGGAGAAAATGAGCAGTTCTTC.

In this sample, this clonotype turned up many times. The chain employs TRBV1 and TRBJ2-7; TRBD2, as called in the table, went unchecked against the DNA. TRBV1 is recorded as a pseudogene. The CDR3 is 18 amino acids. The CDR3 here is CTSSHPRTSDGGGYEQYV. Here the CDR3 DNA reads TGCACCAGCAGCCATCCCCGGACTAGCGATGGGGGAGGCTACGAGCAGTACGTC.

This clonotype appeared many times. The rearrangement links TRBV5-8 to TRBJ2-5; possible D gene TRBD1, 6 bases. The germline V and J ends were trimmed by 2 bases and 4 bases, with 12 bases remaining between them. This CDR3 contains 14 residues. CDR1 SGHTS and CDR2 YDEGEE come from the germline V gene. CDR3 nucleotides: TGTGCCAGCAGCTTAATCCGCAGGGGAGAGACCCAGTACTTC. It encodes CASSLIRRGETQYF.

This clonotype was seen many times. CDR3 in amino acids: CASSFPDSNQPQHF. In DNA form, the CDR3 reads TGTGCCAGCAGTTTCCCAGATAGCAATCAGCCCCAGCATTTT. The chain carries TRBV12-3 or TRBV12-4 and TRBJ1-5; no firm D call. The germline V and J ends were trimmed by 3 bases and 0 bases, with 6 bases remaining between them. The CDR3 runs to 14 residues.

This clonotype was counted ten times or more. The V call is TRBV28, the J call TRBJ1-6; 7 nucleotides match TRBD1. The CDR3 runs to 15 residues. V shed 7 bases, J shed 7 bases, and the junction held 10 bases outside the gene matches. Germline assignment: CDR1 MDHEN and CDR2 SYDVKM. The CDR3 loop reads CASTLLGTDNSPLHF. The CDR3 nucleotides read TGTGCCAGCACCCTTTTGGGGACAGACAATTCACCCCTCCACTTT. Looking up the rest from reference TRBV28 and TRBJ1-6 gives the full variable domain: DVKVTQSSRYLVKRTGEKVFLECVQDMDHENMFWYRQDPGLGLRLIYFSYDVKMKEKGDIPEGYSVSREKKERFSLILESASTNQTSMYLCASTLLGTDNSPLHFGNGTRLTVT.

This clonotype was seen more than once but under ten times. This rearrangement joins TRBV5-1 to TRBJ2-3; tentative D call: TRBD2 (5 bases). Germline loops: CDR1 SGHRS, CDR2 YFSETQ. Trimming shortened V by 3 bases and J by 2 bases, and 13 bases separated the two germline ends. CDR3 length equals 15 residues. Here the CDR3 DNA reads TGCGCCAGCAGCTCGGAGGCGTACACCACAGATACGCAGTATTTT. Amino acids: CASSSEAYTTDTQYF.

Sample share makes this clonotype medium-sized (0.01 to 0.1%). The chain recombines TRBV20-1 with TRBJ2-3; D remains ambiguous. Germline V gives CDR1 DFQATT, CDR2 SNEGSKA (reference sequence). The CDR3 consists of 15 residues. Trimming stripped 1 base from V and 1 base from J, with 12 bases between. CDR3 in DNA: TGCAGTGCTAGAGGGACCTTAACAGGCACAGATACGCAGTATTTT. Translated, it gives CSARGTLTGTDTQYF.

As for this clonotype: A much bigger clone sits one base away, suggesting this may be a read error. In DNA form, the CDR3 reads TGTGTCAGCAGCGACGGGACAGCCTACGAGCAGTACTTC. Translated, it gives CVSSDGTAYEQYF. The gene calls are TRBV7-2 and TRBJ2-7, with 7 bases identical to TRBD1. Germline CDR1 is SGHTA and CDR2 is FQGNSA. The CDR3 extends over 13 amino acids.

The sample holds many counts of this clonotype. V is TRBV6-5 and J is TRBJ2-1, with TRBD2 matching over 7 bases. This CDR3 contains 16 residues. Germline lookup yields CDR1 MNHEY and CDR2 SVGAGI. With V trimmed by 7 bases and J by 1 base, 10 bases remained unmatched. The CDR3 bases are TGTGCCAGCATGCGTCTAGCGGACGTTTCCTACAATGAGCAGTTCTTC. Its translation is CASMRLADVSYNEQFF.

This chain connects TRBV25-1 to TRBJ2-7, with D possibly called TRBD1 or TRBD2 (6 bases each). The germline V gene encodes CDR1 MGHDK and CDR2 SYGVNS. This CDR3 contains 13 residues. Trimming left V 5 bases short and J 9 bases short, with 17 bases between. Here the CDR3 reads CASSTGPPGGQYF. The CDR3 DNA reads as TGTGCCAGCAGTACAGGGCCACCCGGGGGGCAGTACTTC.

This clonotype was observed at least ten times. The J gene is TRBJ1-2, the V gene TRBV10-3, with D unclear. CDR1 is ENHRY, CDR2 SYGVKD, per germline. This CDR3 spans 15 amino acids. Trimming cost V 3 bases and J 2 bases, with 13 bases left between them. The CDR3 DNA follows: TGTGCCATCAGTGACTCTATGACCGCGAACTATGGCTACACCTTC. Its translation is CAISDSMTANYGYTF.

This chain connects TRBV4-1 to TRBJ2-7; D possibly corresponds to TRBD2 (5 bases). The germline V gene has CDR1 MGHRA and CDR2 YSYEKL. This CDR3 has 15 amino acids. The V end was cut by 3 bases, the J end by 5 bases, with 17 bases between. CDR3 protein: CASSHPTGVRNEQYF. DNA for the CDR3: TGCGCCAGCAGCCATCCTACCGGGGTCCGGAACGAGCAGTACTTC.

This clonotype was detected a few times. The V call is TRBV15, the J call TRBJ1-5; D possibly corresponds to TRBD1 (6 bases). This CDR3 has 15 residues. From germline, CDR1 is LNHNV and CDR2 YYDKDF (reference sequence). V was cut by 0 bases and J by 7 bases, with 13 bases left in between. CDR3 nucleotide sequence: TGTGCCACCAGCAGAGATCATGGGGGCGGGCAGCCCCAGCATTTT. Translated, it gives CATSRDHGGGQPQHF.

This sequence joins TRBV7-9 and TRBJ2-5; D remains unclear. Germline assignment: CDR1 SEHNR and CDR2 FQNEAQ (reference sequence). The CDR3 runs 14 residues. The V end was cut by 1 base, the J end by 1 base, with 7 bases between. The CDR3 DNA sequence: TGTGCCAGCAGCTTAGTAGGCAGCCAAGAGACCCAGTACTTC. Its translation: CASSLVGSQETQYF. Looking up the rest from reference TRBV7-9 and TRBJ2-5 gives the full variable domain: DTGVSQNPRHKITKRGQNVTFRCDPISEHNRLYWYRQTLGQGPEFLTYFQNEAQLEKSRLLSDRFSAERPKGSFSTLEIQRTEQGDSAMYLCASSLVGSQETQYFGPGTRLLVL.

Relative to its sample, this clonotype is medium-sized. The chain uses TRBV7-2 and TRBJ2-7; 11 nucleotides line up with TRBD2. Germline V gene sequence: CDR1 SGHTA, CDR2 FQGNSA. The junction had 5 bases not matched to a gene; V was cut back by 3 bases and J by 4 bases. CDR3 length: 15 amino acids. CDR3 protein: CASSFTSGSRYEQYV. CDR3 in DNA: TGTGCCAGCAGCTTTACTAGCGGGAGTAGGTACGAGCAGTACGTC.

This clonotype came up many times. This chain joins TRBV4-3 and TRBJ2-5, with D perhaps matching TRBD1 or TRBD2 (5 bases each). The CDR3 runs 16 residues. The V gene lost 3 bases and the J gene lost 7 bases, with 21 bases spanning the gap. Germline-derived CDR1 and CDR2 are LGHNA and YSLEER. CDR3 in amino acids: CASSQGAGTAVGTQYF. CDR3 nucleotide sequence: TGCGCCAGCAGCCAGGGCGCCGGGACGGCAGTCGGGACCCAGTACTTC.

This clonotype was seen many times. J is TRBJ2-3 and V is TRBV2; perhaps TRBD1 as D (5 bases). This CDR3 spans 12 amino acids. Germline V CDR1 and CDR2: SNHLY, FYNNEI. Trimming left V 3 bases short and J 15 bases short, with 16 bases between. CDR3 bases: TGTGCCAGCAGTGATGGGTCCGTCAGGGCCTATTTT. Amino acids: CASSDGSVRAYF.